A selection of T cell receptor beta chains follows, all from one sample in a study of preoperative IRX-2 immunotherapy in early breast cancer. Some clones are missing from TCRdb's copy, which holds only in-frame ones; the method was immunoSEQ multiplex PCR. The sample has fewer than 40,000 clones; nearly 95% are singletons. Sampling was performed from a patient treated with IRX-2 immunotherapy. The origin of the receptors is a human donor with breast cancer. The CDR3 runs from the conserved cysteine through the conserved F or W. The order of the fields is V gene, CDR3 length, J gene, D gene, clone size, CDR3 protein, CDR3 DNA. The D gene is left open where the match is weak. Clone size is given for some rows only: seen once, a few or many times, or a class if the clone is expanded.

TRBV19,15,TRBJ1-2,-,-,CASSSHRVGIYGYTF,TGTGCCAGTAGTTCTCACAGGGTGGGAATCTATGGCTACACCTTC
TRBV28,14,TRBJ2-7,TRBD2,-,CASTLVAGIPEQYF,TGTGCCAGCACCCTGGTAGCGGGAATTCCCGAGCAGTACTTC
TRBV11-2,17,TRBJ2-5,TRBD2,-,CASSPRLGGDPRGTQYF,TGTGCCAGCAGCCCCCGCCTGGGGGGGGACCCAAGAGGGACCCAGTACTTC
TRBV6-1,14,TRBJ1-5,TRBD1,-,CASRTGGSNQPQHF,TGTGCCAGCCGGACAGGGGGAAGCAATCAGCCCCAGCATTTT
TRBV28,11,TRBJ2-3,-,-,CASSFMDTQYF,TGTGCCAGCAGTTTCATGGATACGCAGTATTTT
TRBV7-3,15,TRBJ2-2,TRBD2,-,CASSSTSGRTGELFF,TGTGCCAGCAGCTCGACTAGCGGGAGAACCGGGGAGCTGTTTTTT
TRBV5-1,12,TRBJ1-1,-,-,CASSLGSSEAFF,TGCGCCAGCAGCTTAGGTAGCAGCGAAGCTTTCTTT
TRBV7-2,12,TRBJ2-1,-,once,CASSLAVNEQFF,TGTGCCAGCAGCTTAGCTGTGAATGAGCAGTTCTTC
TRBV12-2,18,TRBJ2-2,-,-,CASRLEVGQVQNTGELFF,TGTGCAAGTCGCTTAGAAGTGGGACAGGTTCAGAACACCGGGGAGCTGTTTTTT
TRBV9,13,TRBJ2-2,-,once,CASSVEMTGELFF,TGTGCCAGCAGCGTAGAAATGACCGGGGAGCTGTTTTTT
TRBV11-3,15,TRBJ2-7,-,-,CASSLNPGKLGEQYF,TGTGCCAGCAGCTTAAACCCCGGGAAGCTCGGAGAGCAGTACTTC
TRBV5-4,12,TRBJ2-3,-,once,CASSSVEDTQYF,TGTGCCAGCAGCTCGGTGGAAGATACGCAGTATTTT
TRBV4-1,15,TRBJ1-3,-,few,CASSQPDSRGNTIYF,TGCGCCAGCAGCCAACCCGACAGTAGGGGAAACACCATATATTTT
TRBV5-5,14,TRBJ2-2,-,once,CASSLEVVTGELFF,TGTGCCAGCAGCTTGGAAGTAGTCACCGGGGAGCTGTTTTTT
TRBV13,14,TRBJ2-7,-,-,CASSLAVHRYEQYF,TGTGCCAGCAGCTTAGCAGTTCACCGCTACGAGCAGTACTTC
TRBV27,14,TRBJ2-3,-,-,CASSHRGGTDTQYF,TGTGCCAGCAGTCACCGCGGTGGGACAGATACGCAGTATTTT
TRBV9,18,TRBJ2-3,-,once,CASSPRAVGTSSTDTQYF,TGTGCCAGCAGCCCCCGCGCTGTGGGGACGTCTAGCACAGATACGCAGTATTTT
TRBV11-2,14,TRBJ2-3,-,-,CASSPFFYTDTQYF,TGTGCCAGCAGCCCCTTCTTTTACACAGATACGCAGTATTTT
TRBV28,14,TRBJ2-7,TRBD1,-,CASRRWDRVYEQYF,TGTGCCAGCAGACGGTGGGACAGGGTCTACGAGCAGTACTTC
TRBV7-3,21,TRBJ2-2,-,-,CASSLAPGGGRVGGNTGELFF,TGTGCCAGCAGCTTAGCGCCCGGGGGTGGGCGAGTTGGGGGAAACACCGGGGAGCTGTTTTTT
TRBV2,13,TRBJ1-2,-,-,CASSWDGARGYTF,TGTGCCAGCAGTTGGGACGGGGCTAGGGGCTACACCTTC
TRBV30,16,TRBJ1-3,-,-,CAWSVDRSFSGNTIYF,TGTGCCTGGAGTGTAGACAGGAGCTTCTCTGGAAACACCATATATTTT